In its sample, the clone carrying this TCR beta chain was seen many times. Its specificity is not known. The data were obtained in a study of T cells in Graves' hyperthyroidism and ophthalmopathy. Study as a whole: Staff took peripheral blood when the initial diagnosis was made, before any treatment began.

Clinical symptoms, serum thyroxine, TRAb, thyroid ultrasound and orbital computed tomography informed diagnoses. CDR3 length: 15 amino acids. J lost 7 bases, V lost 5 bases, and 10 bases had no gene match. Germline V lookup: CDR1 MDHEN, CDR2 SYDVKM. Whole-study findings and limits: Ophthalmopathy prediction by the model preceded onset by a median 6.5 months.

Amplified TCR beta CDR3 regions came from RNA transcripts. Carried out on the TCR CDR3, a first-round RT-PCR used the HTBI primer set. TCRdb recomputed calls from the multiplex PCR reads with MiXCR, one row per CDR3 protein. The table shows approximately 710,000 distinct CDR3 sequences, with roughly 17% occurring only once. Sequenced input: blood. The receptor's source is a man aged 50 or older with Graves' hyperthyroidism. The J gene is TRBJ1-4, the V gene TRBV28, with 7 positions matching TRBD1. CDR3 residues: CASSPRTGYLEKLFF. In DNA, the CDR3 is TGTGCCAGCAGTCCCCGGACAGGTTATCTTGAAAAACTGTTTTTT.